This TCR beta chain came from a study of T cells after yellow fever vaccination. Background on the study: Libraries from low-cell-number fractions were prepared with the SMART-Seq v4 Ultra Low Input RNA kit. Whole-study results and caveats: Most primary-vaccination clones reappeared after the booster (less than 98% CD4, 88% CD8).

With regard to this clonotype: No antigen is known for it.

TCRdb used MiXCR to reprocess the 5' RACE reads, holding one entry per CDR3 protein. The sample consists of just under 600,000 distinct CDR3 sequences, approximately 15% of them appearing once. The input for sequencing was PBMCs, taken on the day of the yellow fever booster vaccination. The source of this sequence is a man aged 30 to 45 who received the YFV17D yellow fever vaccine.

The CDR3 region is CASSFGTVETQYF. In nucleotides, the CDR3 is TGCGCCAGCAGCTTCGGGACAGTGGAGACCCAGTACTTC. J is TRBJ2-5 and V is TRBV5-1, with 7 positions matching TRBD1. CDR3 length: 13 residues. Germline assignment: CDR1 SGHRS and CDR2 YFSETQ. V lost 2 bases, J lost 5 bases, and 3 bases stayed unmatched. The full variable domain, completed using reference TRBV5-1 and TRBJ2-5, is KAGVTQTPRYLIKTRGQQVTLSCSPISGHRSVSWYQQTPGQGLQFLFEYFSETQRNKGNFPGRFSGRQFSNSRSEMNVSTLELGDSALYLCASSFGTVETQYFGPGTRLLVL.